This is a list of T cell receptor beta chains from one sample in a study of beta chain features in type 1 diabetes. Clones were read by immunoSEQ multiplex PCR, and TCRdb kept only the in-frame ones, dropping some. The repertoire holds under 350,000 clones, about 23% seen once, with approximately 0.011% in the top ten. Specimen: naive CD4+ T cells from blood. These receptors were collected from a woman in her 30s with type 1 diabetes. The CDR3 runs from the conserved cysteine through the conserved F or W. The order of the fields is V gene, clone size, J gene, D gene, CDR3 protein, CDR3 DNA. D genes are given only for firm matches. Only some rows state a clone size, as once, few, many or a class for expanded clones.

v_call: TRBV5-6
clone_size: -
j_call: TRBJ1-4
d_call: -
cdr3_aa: CASSSPNPGGEKLFF
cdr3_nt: TGTGCCAGCAGCTCACCGAATCCCGGCGGAGAAAAACTGTTTTTT

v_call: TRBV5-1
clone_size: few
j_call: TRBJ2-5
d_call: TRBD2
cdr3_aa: CASGILAGEETQYF
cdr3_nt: TGCGCCAGCGGTATCCTAGCGGGAGAAGAGACCCAGTACTTC

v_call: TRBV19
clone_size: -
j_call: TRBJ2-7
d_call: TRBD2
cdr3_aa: CASSLSGANLYEQYF
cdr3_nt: TGTGCCAGTAGTTTGAGCGGGGCGAACCTCTACGAGCAGTACTTC

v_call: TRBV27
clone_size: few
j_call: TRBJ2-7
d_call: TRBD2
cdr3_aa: CASSHRLANEQYF
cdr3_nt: TGTGCCAGCAGTCATCGACTAGCCAATGAGCAGTACTTC

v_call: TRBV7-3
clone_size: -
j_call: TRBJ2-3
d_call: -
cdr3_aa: CASSLSGQGTDTQYF
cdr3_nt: TGTGCCAGCAGCCTATCGGGTCAAGGCACAGATACGCAGTATTTT

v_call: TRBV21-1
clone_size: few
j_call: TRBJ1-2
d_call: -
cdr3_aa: CASPGEVFSEKMGPYGYTF
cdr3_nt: TGTGCCAGCCCGGGGGAGGTTTTTTCCGAGAAAATGGGACCCTATGGCTACACCTTC

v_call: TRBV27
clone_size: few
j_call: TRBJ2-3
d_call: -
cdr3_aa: CASSASTDTQYF
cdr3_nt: TGTGCCAGCAGTGCCAGTACAGATACGCAGTATTTT

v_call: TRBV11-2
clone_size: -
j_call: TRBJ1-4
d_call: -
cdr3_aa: CASSRLRAGEKLFF
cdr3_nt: TGTGCCAGCAGCCGACTGAGGGCGGGTGAAAAACTGTTTTTT

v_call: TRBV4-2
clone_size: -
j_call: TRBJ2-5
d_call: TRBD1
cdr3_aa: CASSPGQGPVETQYF
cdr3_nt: TGTGCCAGCAGCCCGGGACAGGGGCCCGTGGAGACCCAGTACTTC

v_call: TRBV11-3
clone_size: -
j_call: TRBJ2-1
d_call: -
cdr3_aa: CASSKGGSYYNEQFF
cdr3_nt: TGTGCCAGCAGCAAAGGGGGTAGCTACTACAATGAGCAGTTCTTC

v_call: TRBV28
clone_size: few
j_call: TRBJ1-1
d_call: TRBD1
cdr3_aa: CASTLTGRAFF
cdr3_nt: TGTGCCAGCACTCTGACAGGGAGAGCTTTCTTT

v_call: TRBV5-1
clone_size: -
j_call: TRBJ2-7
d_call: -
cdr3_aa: CASSSIQASYEQYF
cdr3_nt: TGCGCCAGCAGCTCGATACAGGCGTCCTACGAGCAGTACTTC

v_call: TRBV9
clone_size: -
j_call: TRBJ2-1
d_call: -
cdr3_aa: CASSSFRISRNEQFF
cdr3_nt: TGTGCCAGCAGCTCTTTTCGTATTTCTAGGAATGAGCAGTTCTTC

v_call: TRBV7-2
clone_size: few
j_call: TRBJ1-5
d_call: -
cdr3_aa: CASSDRDTLQPQHF
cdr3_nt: TGTGCCAGCAGCGATAGGGACACCCTTCAGCCCCAGCATTTT

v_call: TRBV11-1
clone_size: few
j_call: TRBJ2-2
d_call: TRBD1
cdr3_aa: CASSETGPGELFF
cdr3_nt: TGTGCCAGCTCGGAGACAGGGCCCGGGGAGCTGTTTTTT

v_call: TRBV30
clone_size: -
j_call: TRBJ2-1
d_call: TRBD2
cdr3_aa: CAWRKREAPNEQFF
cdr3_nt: TGTGCCTGGAGGAAACGGGAGGCCCCCAATGAGCAGTTCTTC

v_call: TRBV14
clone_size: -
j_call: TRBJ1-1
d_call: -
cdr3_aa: CASSQYLNTEAFF
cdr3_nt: TGTGCCAGCAGCCAATATTTGAACACTGAAGCTTTCTTT

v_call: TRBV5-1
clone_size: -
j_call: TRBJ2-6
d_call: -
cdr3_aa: CASSRDTGANVLTF
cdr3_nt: TGCGCCAGCAGCCGGGACACTGGGGCCAACGTCCTGACTTTC

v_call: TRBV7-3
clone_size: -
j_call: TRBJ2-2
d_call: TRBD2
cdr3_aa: CASSLWTSGNSGELFF
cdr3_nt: TGTGCCAGCAGCTTATGGACTAGCGGGAATAGCGGGGAGCTGTTTTTT

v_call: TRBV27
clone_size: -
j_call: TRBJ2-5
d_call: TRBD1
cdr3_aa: CASRRDRAETQYF
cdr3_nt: TGTGCCAGCAGACGGGACAGGGCGGAGACCCAGTACTTC

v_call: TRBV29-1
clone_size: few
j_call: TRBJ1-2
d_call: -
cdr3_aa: CSVEDQGKANGYTF
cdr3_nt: TGCAGCGTTGAAGACCAGGGGAAGGCGAATGGCTACACCTTC

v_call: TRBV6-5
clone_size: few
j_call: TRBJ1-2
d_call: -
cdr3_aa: CASSSGHLYGYTF
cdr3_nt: TGTGCCAGCAGTTCGGGACACCTATATGGCTACACCTTC

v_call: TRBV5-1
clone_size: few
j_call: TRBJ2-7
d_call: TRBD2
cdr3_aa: CASSLASGSYEQYF
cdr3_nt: TGCGCCAGCAGCTTGGCTAGCGGGAGCTACGAGCAGTACTTC

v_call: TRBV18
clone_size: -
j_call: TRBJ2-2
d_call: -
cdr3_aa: CASSPMPGGELFF
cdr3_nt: TGTGCCAGCTCACCTATGCCGGGCGGGGAGCTGTTTTTT

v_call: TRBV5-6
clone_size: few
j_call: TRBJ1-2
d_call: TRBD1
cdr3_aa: CASSQQGNYGYTF
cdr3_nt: TGTGCCAGCAGCCAACAGGGGAACTATGGCTACACCTTC

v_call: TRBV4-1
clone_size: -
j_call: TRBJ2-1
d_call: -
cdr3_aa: CASRALFRERNEQFF
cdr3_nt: TGCGCCAGCAGGGCCTTGTTTCGGGAGAGAAATGAGCAGTTCTTC

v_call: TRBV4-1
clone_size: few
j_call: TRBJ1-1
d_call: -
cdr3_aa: CASSQRVNTEAFF
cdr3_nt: TGCGCCAGCAGCCAACGGGTGAACACTGAAGCTTTCTTT

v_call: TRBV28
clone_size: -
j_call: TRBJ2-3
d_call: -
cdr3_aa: CASLVQISGSDTQYF
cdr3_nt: TGTGCCAGCCTCGTACAGATCTCTGGCTCAGATACGCAGTATTTT

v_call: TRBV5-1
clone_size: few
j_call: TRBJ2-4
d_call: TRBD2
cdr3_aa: CASSLRGLAELAKNIQYF
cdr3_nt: TGCGCCAGCAGCTTGCGCGGACTAGCGGAGCTAGCCAAAAACATTCAGTACTTC

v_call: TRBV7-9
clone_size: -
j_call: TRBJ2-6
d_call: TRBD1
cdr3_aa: CASSPGGSGANVLTF
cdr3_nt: TGTGCCAGCTCTCCAGGGGGCTCTGGGGCCAACGTCCTGACTTTC

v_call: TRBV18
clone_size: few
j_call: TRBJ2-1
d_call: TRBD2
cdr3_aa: CASSALTSGNHNEQFF
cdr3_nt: TGTGCCAGCTCAGCACTGACTAGCGGGAACCACAATGAGCAGTTCTTC

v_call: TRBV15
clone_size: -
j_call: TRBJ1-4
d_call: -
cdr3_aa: CATSRDEPGKLFF
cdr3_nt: TGTGCCACCAGCAGAGATGAACCGGGAAAACTGTTTTTT

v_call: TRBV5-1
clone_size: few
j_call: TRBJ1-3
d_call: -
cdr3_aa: CASSFRAGFGNTIYF
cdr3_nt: TGCGCCAGCAGCTTTCGTGCAGGGTTCGGAAACACCATATATTTT

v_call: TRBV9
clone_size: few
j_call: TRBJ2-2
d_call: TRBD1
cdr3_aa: CASSVGTGGTGELFF
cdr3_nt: TGTGCCAGCAGCGTAGGGACAGGGGGCACCGGGGAGCTGTTTTTT

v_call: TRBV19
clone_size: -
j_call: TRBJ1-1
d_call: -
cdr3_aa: CAVGPLNTEAFF
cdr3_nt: TGTGCCGTGGGGCCCTTGAACACTGAAGCTTTCTTT

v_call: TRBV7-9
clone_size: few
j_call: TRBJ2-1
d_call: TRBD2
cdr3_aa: CASSFGTSGSGSYNEQFF
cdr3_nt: TGTGCCAGCAGCTTTGGGACTAGCGGGAGCGGATCCTACAATGAGCAGTTCTTC

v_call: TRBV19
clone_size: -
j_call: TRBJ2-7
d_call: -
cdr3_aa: CASNARDSSTEQYF
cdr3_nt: TGTGCCAGTAACGCCCGGGACTCGTCGACCGAGCAGTACTTC

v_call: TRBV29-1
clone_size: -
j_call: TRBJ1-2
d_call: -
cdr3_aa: CSVDRAGRAKGYTF
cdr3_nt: TGCAGCGTTGATCGGGCGGGACGAGCAAAGGGCTACACCTTC

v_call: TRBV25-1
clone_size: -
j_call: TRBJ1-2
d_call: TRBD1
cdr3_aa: CASSELEGAPYTF
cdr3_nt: TGTGCCAGCAGTGAATTGGAGGGGGCACCCTACACCTTC